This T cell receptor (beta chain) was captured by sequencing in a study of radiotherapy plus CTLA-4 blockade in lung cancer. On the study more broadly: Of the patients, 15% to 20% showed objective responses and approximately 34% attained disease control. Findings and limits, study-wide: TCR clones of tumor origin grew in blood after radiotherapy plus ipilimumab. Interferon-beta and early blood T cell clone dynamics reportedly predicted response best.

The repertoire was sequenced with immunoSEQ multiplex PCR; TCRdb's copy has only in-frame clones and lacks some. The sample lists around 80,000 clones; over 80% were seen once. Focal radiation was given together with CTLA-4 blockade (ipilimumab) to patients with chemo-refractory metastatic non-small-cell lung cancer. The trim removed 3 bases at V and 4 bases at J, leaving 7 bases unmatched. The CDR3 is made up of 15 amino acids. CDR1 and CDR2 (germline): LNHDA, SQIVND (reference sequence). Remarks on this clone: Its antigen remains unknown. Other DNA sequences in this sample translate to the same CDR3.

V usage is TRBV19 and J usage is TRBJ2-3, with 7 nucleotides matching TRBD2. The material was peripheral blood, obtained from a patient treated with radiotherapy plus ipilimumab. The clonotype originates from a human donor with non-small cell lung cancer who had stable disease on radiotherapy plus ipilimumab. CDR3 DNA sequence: TGTGCCAGTAGTATCGCGGGAGCAGGCGCAGATACGCAGTATTTT. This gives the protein CASSIAGAGADTQYF.